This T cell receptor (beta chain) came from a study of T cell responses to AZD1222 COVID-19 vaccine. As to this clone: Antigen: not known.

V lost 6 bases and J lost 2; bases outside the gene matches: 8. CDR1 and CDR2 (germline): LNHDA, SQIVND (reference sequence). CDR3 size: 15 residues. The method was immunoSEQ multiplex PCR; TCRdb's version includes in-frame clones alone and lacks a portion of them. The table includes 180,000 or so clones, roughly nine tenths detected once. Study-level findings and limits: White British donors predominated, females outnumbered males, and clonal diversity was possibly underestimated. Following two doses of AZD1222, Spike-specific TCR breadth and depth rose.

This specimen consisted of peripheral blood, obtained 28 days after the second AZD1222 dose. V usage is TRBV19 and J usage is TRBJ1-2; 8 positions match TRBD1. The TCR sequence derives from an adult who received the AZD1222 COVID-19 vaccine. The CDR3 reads CASSSDRGGNYGYTF. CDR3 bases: TGTGCCAGTAGCTCCGACAGGGGAGGAAACTATGGCTACACCTTC. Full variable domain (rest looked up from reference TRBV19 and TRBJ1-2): DGGITQSPKYLFRKEGQNVTLSCEQNLNHDAMYWYRQDPGQGLRLIYYSQIVNDFQKGDIAEGYSVSREKKESFPLTVTSAQKNPTAFYLCASSSDRGGNYGYTFGSGTRLTVV.